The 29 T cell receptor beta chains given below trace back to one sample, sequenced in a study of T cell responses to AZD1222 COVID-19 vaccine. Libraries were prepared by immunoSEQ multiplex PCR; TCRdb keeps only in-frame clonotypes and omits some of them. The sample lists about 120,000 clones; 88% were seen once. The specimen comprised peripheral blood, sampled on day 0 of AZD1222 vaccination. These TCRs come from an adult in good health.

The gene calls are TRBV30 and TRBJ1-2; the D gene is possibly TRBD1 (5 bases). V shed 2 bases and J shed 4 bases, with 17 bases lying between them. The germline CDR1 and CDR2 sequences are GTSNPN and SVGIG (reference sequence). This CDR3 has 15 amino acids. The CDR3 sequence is CAWSIGAQGTYGYTF. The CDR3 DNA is TGTGCCTGGAGTATTGGGGCGCAGGGAACCTATGGCTACACCTTC.

CDR3 nucleotides: TGTGCCAGCAGTGATACGGGGCGCGGCAAAAACATTCAGTACTTC. This sequence encodes CASSDTGRGKNIQYF. V and J are TRBV6-1 and TRBJ2-4, with D perhaps TRBD1 or TRBD2 (5 bases each). Germline CDR1 and CDR2: MNHNS and SASEGT. V lost 3 bases to trimming and J lost 3 bases, with 12 bases between them. This CDR3 comprises 15 residues.

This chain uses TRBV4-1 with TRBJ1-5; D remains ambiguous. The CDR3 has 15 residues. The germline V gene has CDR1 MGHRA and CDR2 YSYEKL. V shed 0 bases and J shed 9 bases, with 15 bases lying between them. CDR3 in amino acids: CASSQDRSRTWPQHF. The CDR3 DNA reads TGCGCCAGCAGCCAAGATCGGTCTCGAACATGGCCCCAGCATTTT.

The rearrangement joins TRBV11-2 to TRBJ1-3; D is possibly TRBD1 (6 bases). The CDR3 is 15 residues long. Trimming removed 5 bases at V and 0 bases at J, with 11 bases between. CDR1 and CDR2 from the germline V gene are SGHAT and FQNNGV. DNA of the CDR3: TGTGCCAGCAGCCTCGGACAGAGCTCTGGAAACACCATATATTTT. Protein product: CASSLGQSSGNTIYF.

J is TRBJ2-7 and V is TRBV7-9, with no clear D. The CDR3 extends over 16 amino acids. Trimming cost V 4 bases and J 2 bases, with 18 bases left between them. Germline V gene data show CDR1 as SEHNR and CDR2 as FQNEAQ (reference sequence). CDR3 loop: CASSSFLRTMTYEQYF. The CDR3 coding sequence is TGTGCCAGCAGCTCATTTCTGCGGACCATGACCTACGAGCAGTACTTC.

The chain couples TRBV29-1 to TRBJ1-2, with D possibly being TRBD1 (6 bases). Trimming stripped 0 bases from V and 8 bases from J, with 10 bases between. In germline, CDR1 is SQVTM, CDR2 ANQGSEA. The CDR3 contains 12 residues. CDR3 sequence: CSVEDLGGGYTF. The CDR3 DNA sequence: TGCAGCGTTGAAGATCTTGGGGGCGGCTACACCTTC.

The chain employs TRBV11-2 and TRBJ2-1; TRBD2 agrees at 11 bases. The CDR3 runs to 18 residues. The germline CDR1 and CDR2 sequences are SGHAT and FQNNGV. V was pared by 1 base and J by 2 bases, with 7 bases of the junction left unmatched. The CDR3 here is CASSLGLAGYSAYNEQFF. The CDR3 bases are TGTGCCAGCAGCTTAGGACTAGCGGGATACTCCGCCTACAATGAGCAGTTCTTC. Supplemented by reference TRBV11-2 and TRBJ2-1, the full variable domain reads EAGVAQSPRYKIIEKRQSVAFWCNPISGHATLYWYQQILGQGPKLLIQFQNNGVVDDSQLPKDRFSAERLKGVDSTLKIQPAKLEDSAVYLCASSLGLAGYSAYNEQFFGPGTRLTVL.

CDR3 DNA: TGTGCCAGCAGTCCCAAGTACGAGCAGTACTTC. It translates to CASSPKYEQYF. The chain recombines TRBV6-6 with TRBJ2-7, with D unresolved. Trimming cost V 5 bases and J 4 bases, with 6 bases left between them. This CDR3 region has 11 residues. Germline V gene data show CDR1 as MNHNY and CDR2 as SVGAGI (reference sequence).

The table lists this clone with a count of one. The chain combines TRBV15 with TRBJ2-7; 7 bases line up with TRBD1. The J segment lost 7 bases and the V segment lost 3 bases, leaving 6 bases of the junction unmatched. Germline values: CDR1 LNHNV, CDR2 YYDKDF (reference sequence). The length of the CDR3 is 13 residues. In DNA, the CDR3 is TGTGCCACCAGCAGGACAGGGTCGTGGGAGCAGTACTTC. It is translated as CATSRTGSWEQYF.

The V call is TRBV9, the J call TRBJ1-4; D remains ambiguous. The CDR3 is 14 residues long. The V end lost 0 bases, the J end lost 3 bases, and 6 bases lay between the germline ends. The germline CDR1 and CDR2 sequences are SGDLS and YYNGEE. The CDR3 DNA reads TGTGCCAGCAGCGTAGTTACAGCTAATGAAAAACTGTTTTTT. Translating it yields CASSVVTANEKLFF.

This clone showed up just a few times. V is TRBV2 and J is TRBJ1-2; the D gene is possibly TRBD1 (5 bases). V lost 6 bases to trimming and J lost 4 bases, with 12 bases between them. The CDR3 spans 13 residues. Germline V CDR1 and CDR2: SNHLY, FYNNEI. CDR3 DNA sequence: TGTGCCAGCAGCGGGGACTGGCCCTATGGCTACACCTTC. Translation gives CASSGDWPYGYTF.

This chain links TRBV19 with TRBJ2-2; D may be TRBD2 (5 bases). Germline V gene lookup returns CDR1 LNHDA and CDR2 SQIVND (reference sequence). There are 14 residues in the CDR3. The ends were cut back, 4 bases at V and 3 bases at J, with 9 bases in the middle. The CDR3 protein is CASSTRADTGELFF. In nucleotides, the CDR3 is TGTGCCAGTAGTACGCGGGCAGACACCGGGGAGCTGTTTTTT.

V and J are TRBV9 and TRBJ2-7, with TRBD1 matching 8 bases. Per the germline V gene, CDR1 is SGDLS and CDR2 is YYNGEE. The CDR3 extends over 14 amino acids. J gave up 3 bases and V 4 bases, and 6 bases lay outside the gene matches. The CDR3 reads CASSHAGTGYEQYF. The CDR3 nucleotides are TGTGCCAGCAGCCACGCCGGGACAGGCTACGAGCAGTACTTC.

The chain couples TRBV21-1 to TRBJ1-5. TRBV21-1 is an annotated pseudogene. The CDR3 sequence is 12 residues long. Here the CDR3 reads CASSKGPGPQHF. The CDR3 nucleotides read TGTGCCAGCAGCAAAGGCCCTGGGCCCCAGCATTTT.

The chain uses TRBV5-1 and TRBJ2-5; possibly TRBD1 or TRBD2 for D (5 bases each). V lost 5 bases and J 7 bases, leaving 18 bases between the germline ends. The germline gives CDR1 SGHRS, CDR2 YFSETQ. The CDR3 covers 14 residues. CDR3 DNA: TGCGCCAGCAGGTACTCGGGGACGGTGGGGACCCAGTACTTC. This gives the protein CASRYSGTVGTQYF. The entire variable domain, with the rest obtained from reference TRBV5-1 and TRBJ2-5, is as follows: KAGVTQTPRYLIKTRGQQVTLSCSPISGHRSVSWYQQTPGQGLQFLFEYFSETQRNKGNFPGRFSGRQFSNSRSEMNVSTLELGDSALYLCASRYSGTVGTQYFGPGTRLLVL.

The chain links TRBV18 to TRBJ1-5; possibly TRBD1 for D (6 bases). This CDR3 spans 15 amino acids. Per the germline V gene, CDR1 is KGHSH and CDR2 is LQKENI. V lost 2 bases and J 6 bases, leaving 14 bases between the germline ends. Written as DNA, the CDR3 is TGTGCCAGCTCACCAAACAGGGAAGGGGGTCAGCCCCAGCATTTT. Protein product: CASSPNREGGQPQHF. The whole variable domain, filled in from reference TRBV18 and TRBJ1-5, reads NAGVMQNPRHLVRRRGQEARLRCSPMKGHSHVYWYRQLPEEGLKFMVYLQKENIIDESGMPKERFSAEFPKEGPSILRIQQVVRGDSAAYFCASSPNREGGQPQHFGDGTRLSIL.

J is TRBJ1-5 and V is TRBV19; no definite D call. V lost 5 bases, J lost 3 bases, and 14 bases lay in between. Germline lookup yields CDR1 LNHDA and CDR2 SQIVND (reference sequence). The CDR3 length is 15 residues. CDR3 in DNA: TGTGCCAGTAGTCCCACAAGGGTTTTCAATCAGCCCCAGCATTTT. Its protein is CASSPTRVFNQPQHF.

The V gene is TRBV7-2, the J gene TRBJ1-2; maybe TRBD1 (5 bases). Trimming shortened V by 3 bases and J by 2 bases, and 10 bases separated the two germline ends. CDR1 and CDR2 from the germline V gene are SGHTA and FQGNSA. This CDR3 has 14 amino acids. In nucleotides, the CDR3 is TGTGCCAGCAGCTTGTTTCAGGGAAACTATGGCTACACCTTC. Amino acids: CASSLFQGNYGYTF.

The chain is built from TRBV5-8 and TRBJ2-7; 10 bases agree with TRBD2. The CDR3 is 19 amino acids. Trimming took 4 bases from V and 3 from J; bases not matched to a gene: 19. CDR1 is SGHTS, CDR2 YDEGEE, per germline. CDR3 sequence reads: CASSPWDGAGLAAFYEQYF. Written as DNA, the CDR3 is TGTGCCAGCAGCCCATGGGACGGTGCCGGACTAGCGGCTTTCTACGAGCAGTACTTC.

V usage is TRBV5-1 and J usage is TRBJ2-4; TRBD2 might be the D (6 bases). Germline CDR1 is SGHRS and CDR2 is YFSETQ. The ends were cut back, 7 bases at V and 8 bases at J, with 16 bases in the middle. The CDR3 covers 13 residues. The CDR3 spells CASSGLGEDIQYF. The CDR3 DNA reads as TGCGCCAGCTCGGGCCTCGGGGAGGACATTCAGTACTTC.

CDR3 region: CAISEPTSGSPGSETQYF. CDR3 sequence (DNA): TGTGCCATCAGTGAGCCGACTAGCGGGTCCCCCGGTTCCGAGACCCAGTACTTC. The genes are TRBV10-3 and TRBJ2-5; TRBD2 aligns across 10 bases. The CDR3 sequence is 18 residues long. Germline V gene lookup returns CDR1 ENHRY and CDR2 SYGVKD. V gave up 2 bases and J gave up 5 bases; unmatched junction bases: 14.

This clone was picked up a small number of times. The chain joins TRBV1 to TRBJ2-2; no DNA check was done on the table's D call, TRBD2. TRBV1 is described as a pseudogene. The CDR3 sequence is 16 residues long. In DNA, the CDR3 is TGCACCAGCTCGGGAGCGGGAGGACTAAACACCGGGGAGCTGTTTTTT. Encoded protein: CTSSGAGGLNTGELFF.

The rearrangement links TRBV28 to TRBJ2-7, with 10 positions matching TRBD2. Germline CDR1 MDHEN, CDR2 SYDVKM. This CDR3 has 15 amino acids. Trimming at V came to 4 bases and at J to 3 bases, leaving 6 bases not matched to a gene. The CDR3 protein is CASSWRTSGLYEQYF. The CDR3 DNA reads TGTGCCAGCAGTTGGCGGACTAGCGGACTCTACGAGCAGTACTTC.

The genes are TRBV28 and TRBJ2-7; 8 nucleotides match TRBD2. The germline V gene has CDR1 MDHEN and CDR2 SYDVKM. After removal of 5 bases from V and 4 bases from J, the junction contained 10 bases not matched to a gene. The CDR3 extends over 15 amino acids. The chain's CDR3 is CASSVGAGAEYEQYF. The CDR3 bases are TGTGCCAGCAGTGTTGGAGCGGGAGCAGAGTACGAGCAGTACTTC.

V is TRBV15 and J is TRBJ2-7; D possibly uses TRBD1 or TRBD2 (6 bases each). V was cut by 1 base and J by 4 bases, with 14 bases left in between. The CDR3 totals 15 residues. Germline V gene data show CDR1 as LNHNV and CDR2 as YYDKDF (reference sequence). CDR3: CATSRGGAFQYEQYF. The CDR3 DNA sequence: TGTGCCACCAGCAGAGGGGGGGCATTCCAATACGAGCAGTACTTC.

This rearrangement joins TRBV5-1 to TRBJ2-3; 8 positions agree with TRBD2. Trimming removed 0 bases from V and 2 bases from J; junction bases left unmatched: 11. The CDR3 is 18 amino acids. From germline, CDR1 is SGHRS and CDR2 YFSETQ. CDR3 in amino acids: CASSLVSAGAGSTDTQYF. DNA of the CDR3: TGCGCCAGCAGCTTGGTTTCAGCGGGAGCTGGCTCCACAGATACGCAGTATTTT.

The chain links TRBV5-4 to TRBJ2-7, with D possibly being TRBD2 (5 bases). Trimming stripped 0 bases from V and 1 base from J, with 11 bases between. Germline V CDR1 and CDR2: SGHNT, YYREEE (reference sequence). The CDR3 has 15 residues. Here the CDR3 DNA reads TGTGCCAGCAGCTTGGGAGGGCTGGGATCCTACGAGCAGTACTTC. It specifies CASSLGGLGSYEQYF.

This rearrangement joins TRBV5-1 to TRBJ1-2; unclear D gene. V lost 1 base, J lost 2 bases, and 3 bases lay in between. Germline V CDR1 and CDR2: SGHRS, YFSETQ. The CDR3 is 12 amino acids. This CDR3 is CASSLSNYGYTF. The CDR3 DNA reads TGCGCCAGCAGCTTGTCGAACTATGGCTACACCTTC.

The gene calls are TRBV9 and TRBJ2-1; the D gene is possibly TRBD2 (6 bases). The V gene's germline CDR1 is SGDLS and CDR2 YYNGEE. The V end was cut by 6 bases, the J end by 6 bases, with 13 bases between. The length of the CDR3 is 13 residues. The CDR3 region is CASTTRGSNEQFF. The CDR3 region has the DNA TGTGCCAGCACCACCCGGGGGTCCAATGAGCAGTTCTTC. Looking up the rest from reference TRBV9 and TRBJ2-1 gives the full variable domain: DSGVTQTPKHLITATGQRVTLRCSPRSGDLSVYWYQQSLDQGLQFLIQYYNGEERAKGNILERFSAQQFPDLHSELNLSSLELGDSALYFCASTTRGSNEQFFGPGTRLTVL.